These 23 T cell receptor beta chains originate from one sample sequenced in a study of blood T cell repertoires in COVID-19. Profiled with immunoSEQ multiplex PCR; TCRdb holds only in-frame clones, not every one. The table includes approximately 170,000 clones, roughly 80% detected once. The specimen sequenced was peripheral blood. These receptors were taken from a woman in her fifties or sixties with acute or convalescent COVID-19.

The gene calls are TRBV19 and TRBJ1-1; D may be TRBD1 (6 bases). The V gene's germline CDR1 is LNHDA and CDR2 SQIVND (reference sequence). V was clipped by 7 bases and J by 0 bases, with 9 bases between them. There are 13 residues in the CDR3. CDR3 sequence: CASKTGLNTEAFF. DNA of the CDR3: TGTGCCAGTAAGACAGGTTTGAACACTGAAGCTTTCTTT.

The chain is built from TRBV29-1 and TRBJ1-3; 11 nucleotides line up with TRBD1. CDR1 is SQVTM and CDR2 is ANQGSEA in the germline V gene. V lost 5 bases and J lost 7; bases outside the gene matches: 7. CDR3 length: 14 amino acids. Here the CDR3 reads CSVTKGQGANTIYF. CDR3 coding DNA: TGCAGCGTTACTAAAGGACAGGGGGCGAACACCATATATTTT.

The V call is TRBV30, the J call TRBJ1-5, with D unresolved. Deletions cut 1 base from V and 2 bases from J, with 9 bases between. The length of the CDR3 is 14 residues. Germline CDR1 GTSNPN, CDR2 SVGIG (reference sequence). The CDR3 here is CAWSGTGGNQPQHF. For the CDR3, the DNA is TGTGCCTGGAGTGGTACCGGGGGCAATCAGCCCCAGCATTTT.

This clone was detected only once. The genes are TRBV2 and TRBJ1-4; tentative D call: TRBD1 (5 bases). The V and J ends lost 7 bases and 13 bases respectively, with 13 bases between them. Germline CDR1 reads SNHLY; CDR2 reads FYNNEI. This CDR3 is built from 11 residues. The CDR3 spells CASIYSGGLFF. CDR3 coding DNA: TGTGCCAGCATCTACTCCGGGGGACTGTTTTTT.

In nucleotides, the CDR3 is TGCGCCAGCAGGCTGGGGAGCTCCTATAATTCACCCCTCCACTTT. Protein: CASRLGSSYNSPLHF. The rearrangement links TRBV10-2 to TRBJ1-6; D gene uncertain. The germline V and J ends were trimmed by 6 bases and 0 bases, with 9 bases remaining between them. The CDR3 consists of 15 residues. CDR1 and CDR2 (germline): WSHSY, SAAADI.

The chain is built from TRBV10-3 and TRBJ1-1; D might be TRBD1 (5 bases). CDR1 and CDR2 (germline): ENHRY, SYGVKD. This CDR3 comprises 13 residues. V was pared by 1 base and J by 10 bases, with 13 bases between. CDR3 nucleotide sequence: TGTGCCATCAGTGAGTTTACGGAAACAGGAGCTTTCTTT. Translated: CAISEFTETGAFF.

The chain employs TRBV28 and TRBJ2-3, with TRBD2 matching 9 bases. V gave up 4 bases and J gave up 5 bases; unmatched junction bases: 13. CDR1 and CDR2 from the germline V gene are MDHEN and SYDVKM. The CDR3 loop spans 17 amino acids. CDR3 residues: CASSSLRAGGEVDTQYF. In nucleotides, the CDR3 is TGTGCCAGCAGTTCATTGCGAGCGGGAGGAGAGGTAGATACGCAGTATTTT.

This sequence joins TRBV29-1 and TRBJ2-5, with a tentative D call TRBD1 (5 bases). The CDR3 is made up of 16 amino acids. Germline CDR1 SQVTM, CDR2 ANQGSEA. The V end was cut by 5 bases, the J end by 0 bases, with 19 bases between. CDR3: CSVLSEQDYYQETQYF. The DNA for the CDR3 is TGCAGCGTTCTCTCCGAACAGGATTACTACCAAGAGACCCAGTACTTC. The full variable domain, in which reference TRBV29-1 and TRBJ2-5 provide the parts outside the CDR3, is SAVISQKPSRDICQRGTSLTIQCQVDSQVTMMFWYRQQPGQSLTLIATANQGSEATYESGFVIDKFPISRPNLTFSTLTVSNMSPEDSSIYLCSVLSEQDYYQETQYFGPGTRLLVL.

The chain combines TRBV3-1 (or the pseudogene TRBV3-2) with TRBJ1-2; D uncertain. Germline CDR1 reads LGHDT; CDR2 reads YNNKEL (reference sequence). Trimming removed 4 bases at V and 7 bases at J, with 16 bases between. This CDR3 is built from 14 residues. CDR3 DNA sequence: TGTGCCAGCAGCCTCCTCGGGGTCGGGCGTGGCTACACCTTC. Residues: CASSLLGVGRGYTF.

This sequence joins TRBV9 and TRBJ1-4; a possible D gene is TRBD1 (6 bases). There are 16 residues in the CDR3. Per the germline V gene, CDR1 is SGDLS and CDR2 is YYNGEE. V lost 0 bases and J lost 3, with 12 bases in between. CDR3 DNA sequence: TGTGCCAGCAGCGTAGCGGGGGGCGAGTCTAATGAAAAACTGTTTTTT. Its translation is CASSVAGGESNEKLFF.

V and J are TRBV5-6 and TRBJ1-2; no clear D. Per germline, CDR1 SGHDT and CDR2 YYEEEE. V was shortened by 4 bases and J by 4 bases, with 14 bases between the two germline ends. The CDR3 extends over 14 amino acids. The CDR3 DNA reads TGTGCCAGCAGCATCCGGACTGGATCCTATGGCTACACCTTC. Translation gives CASSIRTGSYGYTF.

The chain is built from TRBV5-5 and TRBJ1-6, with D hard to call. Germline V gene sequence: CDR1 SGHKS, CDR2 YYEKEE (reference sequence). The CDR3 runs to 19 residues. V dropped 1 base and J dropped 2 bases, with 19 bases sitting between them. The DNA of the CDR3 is TGTGCCAGCAGCTTGCTATACGTGGGCTACCAGACCTATAATTCACCCCTCCACTTT. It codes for CASSLLYVGYQTYNSPLHF.

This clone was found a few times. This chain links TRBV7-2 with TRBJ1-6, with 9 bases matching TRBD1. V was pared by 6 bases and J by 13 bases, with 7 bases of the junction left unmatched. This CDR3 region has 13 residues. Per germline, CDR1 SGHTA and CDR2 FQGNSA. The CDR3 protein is CASREWDRDPLHF. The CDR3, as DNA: TGTGCCAGCAGGGAATGGGACAGGGACCCCCTCCACTTT.

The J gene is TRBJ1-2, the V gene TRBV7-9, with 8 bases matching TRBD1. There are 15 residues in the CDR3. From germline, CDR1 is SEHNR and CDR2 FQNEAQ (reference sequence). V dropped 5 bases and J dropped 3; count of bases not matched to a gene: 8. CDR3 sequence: CASSARQGKYYGYTF. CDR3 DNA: TGTGCCAGCAGCGCTCGACAGGGGAAATACTATGGCTACACCTTC.

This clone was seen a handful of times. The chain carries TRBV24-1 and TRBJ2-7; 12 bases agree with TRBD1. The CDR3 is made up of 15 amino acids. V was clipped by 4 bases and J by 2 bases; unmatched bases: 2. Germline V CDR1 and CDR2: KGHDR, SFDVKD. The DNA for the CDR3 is TGTGCCACCAGTGACGGGACAGGGGGCCCCTACGAGCAGTACTTC. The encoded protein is CATSDGTGGPYEQYF.

The CDR3 sequence is CASSQTGGTPNEKLFF. CDR3 sequence (DNA): TGTGCCAGCAGTCAAACAGGGGGGACTCCCAATGAAAAACTGTTTTTT. The chain combines TRBV28 with TRBJ1-4; 8 positions match TRBD1. The ends lost 5 bases at V and 5 bases at J; junction bases unmatched: 10. The germline V gene encodes CDR1 MDHEN and CDR2 SYDVKM. The CDR3 totals 16 residues. The complete variable domain, with remaining parts taken from reference TRBV28 and TRBJ1-4, reads DVKVTQSSRYLVKRTGEKVFLECVQDMDHENMFWYRQDPGLGLRLIYFSYDVKMKEKGDIPEGYSVSREKKERFSLILESASTNQTSMYLCASSQTGGTPNEKLFFGSGTQLSVL.

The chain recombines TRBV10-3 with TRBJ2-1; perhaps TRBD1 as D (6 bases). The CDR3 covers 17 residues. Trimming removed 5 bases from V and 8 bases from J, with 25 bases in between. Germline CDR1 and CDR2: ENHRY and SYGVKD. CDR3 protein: CAISTPPGQGKIYEQFF. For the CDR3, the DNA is TGTGCCATCAGTACCCCACCCGGGCAGGGGAAAATCTATGAGCAGTTCTTC.

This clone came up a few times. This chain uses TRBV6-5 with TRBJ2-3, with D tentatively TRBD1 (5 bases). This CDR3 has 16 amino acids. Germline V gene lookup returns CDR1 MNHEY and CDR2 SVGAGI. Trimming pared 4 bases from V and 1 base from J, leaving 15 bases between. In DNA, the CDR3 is TGTGCCAGCAGTTCCCAGGGTTTGCTCCGCACAGATACGCAGTATTTT. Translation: CASSSQGLLRTDTQYF.

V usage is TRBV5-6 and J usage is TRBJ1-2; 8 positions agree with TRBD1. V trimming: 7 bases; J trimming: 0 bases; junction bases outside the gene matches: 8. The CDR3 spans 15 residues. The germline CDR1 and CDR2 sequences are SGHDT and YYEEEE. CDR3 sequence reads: CASGIWTGPNYGYTF. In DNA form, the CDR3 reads TGTGCCAGCGGAATATGGACAGGGCCTAACTATGGCTACACCTTC.

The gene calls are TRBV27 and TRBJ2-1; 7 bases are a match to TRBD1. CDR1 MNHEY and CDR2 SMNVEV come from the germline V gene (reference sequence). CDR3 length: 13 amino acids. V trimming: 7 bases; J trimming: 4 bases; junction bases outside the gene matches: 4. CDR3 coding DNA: TGTGCCAGCAATCCGACAGGGTACAATGAGCAGTTCTTC. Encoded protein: CASNPTGYNEQFF.

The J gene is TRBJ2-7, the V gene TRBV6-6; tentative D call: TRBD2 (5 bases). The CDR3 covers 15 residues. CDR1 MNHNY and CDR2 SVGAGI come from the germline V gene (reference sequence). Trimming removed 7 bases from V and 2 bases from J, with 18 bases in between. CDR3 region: CASTLPSSPPYEQYF. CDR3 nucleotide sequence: TGTGCCAGCACCCTGCCCTCTAGCCCACCCTACGAGCAGTACTTC.

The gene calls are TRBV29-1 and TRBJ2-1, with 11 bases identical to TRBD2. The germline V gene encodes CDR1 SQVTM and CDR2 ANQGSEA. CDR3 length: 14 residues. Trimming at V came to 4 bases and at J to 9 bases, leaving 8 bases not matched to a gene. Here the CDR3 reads CSVVGLAGFSEQFF. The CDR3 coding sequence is TGCAGCGTTGTTGGACTAGCGGGTTTTAGTGAGCAGTTCTTC.

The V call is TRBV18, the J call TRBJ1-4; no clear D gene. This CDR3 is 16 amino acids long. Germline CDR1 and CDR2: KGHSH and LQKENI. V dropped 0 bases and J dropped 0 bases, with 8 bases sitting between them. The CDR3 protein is CASSPPKSATNEKLFF. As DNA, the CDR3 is TGTGCCAGCTCACCACCTAAGAGTGCAACTAATGAAAAACTGTTTTTT.